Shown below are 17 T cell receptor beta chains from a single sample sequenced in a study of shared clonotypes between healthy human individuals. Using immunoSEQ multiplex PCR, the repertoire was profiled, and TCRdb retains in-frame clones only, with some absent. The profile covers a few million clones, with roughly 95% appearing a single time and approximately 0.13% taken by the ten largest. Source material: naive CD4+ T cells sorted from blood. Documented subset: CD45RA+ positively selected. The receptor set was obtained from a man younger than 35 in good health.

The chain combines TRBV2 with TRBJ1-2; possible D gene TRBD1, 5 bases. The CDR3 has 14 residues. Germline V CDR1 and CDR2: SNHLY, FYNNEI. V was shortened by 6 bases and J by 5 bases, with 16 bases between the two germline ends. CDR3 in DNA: TGTGCCAGCAGCGGCGGCAGGGTAGGGTATGGCTACACCTTC. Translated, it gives CASSGGRVGYGYTF.

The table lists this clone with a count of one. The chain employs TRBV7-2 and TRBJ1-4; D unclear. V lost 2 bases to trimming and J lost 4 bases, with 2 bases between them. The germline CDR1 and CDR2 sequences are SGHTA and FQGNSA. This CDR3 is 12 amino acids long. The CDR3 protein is CASSLSNEKLFF. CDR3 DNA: TGTGCCAGCAGCTTAAGTAATGAAAAACTGTTTTTT.

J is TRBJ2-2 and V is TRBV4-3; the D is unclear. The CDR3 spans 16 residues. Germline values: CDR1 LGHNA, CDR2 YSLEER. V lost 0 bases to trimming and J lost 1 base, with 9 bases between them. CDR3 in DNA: TGCGCCAGCAGCCAAGATACCTATGTGAACACCGGGGAGCTGTTTTTT. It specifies CASSQDTYVNTGELFF.

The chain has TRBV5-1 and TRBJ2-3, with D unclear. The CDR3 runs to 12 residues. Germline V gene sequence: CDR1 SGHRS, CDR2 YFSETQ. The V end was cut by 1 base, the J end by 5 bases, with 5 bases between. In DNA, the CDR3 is TGCGCCAGCAGCTTGTGGGGAGATACGCAGTATTTT. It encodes CASSLWGDTQYF.

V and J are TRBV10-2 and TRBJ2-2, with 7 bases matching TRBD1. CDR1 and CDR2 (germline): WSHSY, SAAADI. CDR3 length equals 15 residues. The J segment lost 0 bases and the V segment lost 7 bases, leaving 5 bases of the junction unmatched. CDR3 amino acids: CASIVGTANTGELFF. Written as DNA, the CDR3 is TGCGCCAGCATTGTGGGGACAGCGAACACCGGGGAGCTGTTTTTT.

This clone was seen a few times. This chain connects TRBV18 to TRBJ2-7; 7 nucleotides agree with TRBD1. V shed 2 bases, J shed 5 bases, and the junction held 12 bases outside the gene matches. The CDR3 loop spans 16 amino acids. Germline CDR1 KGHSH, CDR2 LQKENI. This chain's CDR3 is CASSPARQGASDEQYF. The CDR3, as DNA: TGTGCCAGCTCACCAGCACGACAGGGAGCTTCCGACGAGCAGTACTTC. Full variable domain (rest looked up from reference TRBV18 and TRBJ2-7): NAGVMQNPRHLVRRRGQEARLRCSPMKGHSHVYWYRQLPEEGLKFMVYLQKENIIDESGMPKERFSAEFPKEGPSILRIQQVVRGDSAAYFCASSPARQGASDEQYFGPGTRLTVT.

The CDR3 DNA reads as TGTGCCAGCAGTCTCTCGACAGGGAGCAATCAGCCCCAGCATTTT. It is translated as CASSLSTGSNQPQHF. This chain connects TRBV6-5 to TRBJ1-5; 7 positions match TRBD1. Germline values: CDR1 MNHEY, CDR2 SVGAGI. The V and J ends lost 5 bases and 1 base, in that order; junction bases with no gene match: 5. The length of the CDR3 is 15 residues.

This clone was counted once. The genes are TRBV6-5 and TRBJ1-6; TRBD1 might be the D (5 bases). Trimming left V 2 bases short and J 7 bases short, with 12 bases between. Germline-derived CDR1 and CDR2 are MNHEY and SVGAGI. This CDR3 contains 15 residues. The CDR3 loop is CASSYDSGNNSPLHF. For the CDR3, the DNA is TGTGCCAGCAGTTACGATTCAGGGAACAATTCACCCCTCCACTTT.

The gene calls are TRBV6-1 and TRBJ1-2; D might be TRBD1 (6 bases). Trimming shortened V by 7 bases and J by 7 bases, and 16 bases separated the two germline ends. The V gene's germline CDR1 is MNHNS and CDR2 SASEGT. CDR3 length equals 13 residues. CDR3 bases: TGTGCCAGCATAGTGGGACAAAGGGGTGGCTACACCTTC. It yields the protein CASIVGQRGGYTF.

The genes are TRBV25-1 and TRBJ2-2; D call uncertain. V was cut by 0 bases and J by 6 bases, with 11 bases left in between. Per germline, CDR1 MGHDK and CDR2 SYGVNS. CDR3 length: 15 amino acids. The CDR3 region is CASSEYKATPGELFF. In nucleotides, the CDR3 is TGTGCCAGCAGTGAATATAAGGCAACCCCCGGGGAGCTGTTTTTT.

The CDR3 DNA reads as TGTGCCAGCAGTTCGCTCCAGGGGGCAAATGAGCAGTTCTTC. It yields the protein CASSSLQGANEQFF. This chain joins TRBV25-1 and TRBJ2-1; 8 bases map to TRBD1. There are 14 residues in the CDR3. V gave up 5 bases and J gave up 7 bases; unmatched junction bases: 7. The germline gives CDR1 MGHDK, CDR2 SYGVNS.

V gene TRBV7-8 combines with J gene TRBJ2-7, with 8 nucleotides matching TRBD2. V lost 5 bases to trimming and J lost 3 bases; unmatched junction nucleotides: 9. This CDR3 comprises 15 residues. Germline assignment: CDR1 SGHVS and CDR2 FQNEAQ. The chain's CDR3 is CASSRGAGAFYEQYF. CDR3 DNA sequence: TGTGCCAGCAGCCGAGGAGCGGGAGCCTTCTACGAGCAGTACTTC.

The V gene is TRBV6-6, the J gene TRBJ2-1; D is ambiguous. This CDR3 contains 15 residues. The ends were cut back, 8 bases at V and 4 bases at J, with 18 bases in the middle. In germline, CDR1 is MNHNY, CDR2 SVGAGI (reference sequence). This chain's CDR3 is CASRNLIGGYNEQFF. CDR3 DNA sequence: TGTGCCAGCCGTAATCTCATTGGCGGTTACAATGAGCAGTTCTTC.

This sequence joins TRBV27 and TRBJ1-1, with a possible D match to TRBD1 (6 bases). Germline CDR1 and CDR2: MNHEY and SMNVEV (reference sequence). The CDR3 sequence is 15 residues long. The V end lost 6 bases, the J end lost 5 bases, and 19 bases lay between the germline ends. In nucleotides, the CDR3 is TGTGCCAGCAGCTTCGAAACAGGGCTTGGTACTGAAGCTTTCTTT. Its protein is CASSFETGLGTEAFF.

Here the CDR3 reads CASSPGFGYTF. CDR3 DNA sequence: TGTGCCAGCAGCCCAGGGTTCGGCTACACCTTC. The chain employs TRBV7-2 and TRBJ1-2; TRBD1 is a possible D gene (5 bases). Germline assignment: CDR1 SGHTA and CDR2 FQGNSA. Trimming cost V 5 bases and J 8 bases, with 9 bases left between them. This CDR3 has 11 residues.

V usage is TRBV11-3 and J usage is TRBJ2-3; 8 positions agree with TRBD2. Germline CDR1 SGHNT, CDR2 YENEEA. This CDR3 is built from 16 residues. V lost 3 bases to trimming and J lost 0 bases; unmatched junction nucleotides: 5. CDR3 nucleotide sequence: TGTGCCAGCAGCTTGGGCGGGGGGCTAAGCACAGATACGCAGTATTTT. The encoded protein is CASSLGGGLSTDTQYF.

The CDR3 region has the DNA TGTGCCAGCAGCCCGAACAGGGTCGCCGGAAACACCATATATTTT. This gives the protein CASSPNRVAGNTIYF. V and J are TRBV7-2 and TRBJ1-3; weak D call: TRBD1 (6 bases). Trimming shortened V by 5 bases and J by 4 bases, and 15 bases separated the two germline ends. Germline lookup yields CDR1 SGHTA and CDR2 FQGNSA. CDR3 length: 15 residues.